Listed here is a single TCR beta chain. Its specificity is not known. At collection, donors were nominally healthy, but unrecorded immune exposures were probable. A multiplex PCR was run with 60 Vbeta primers and 13 Jbeta primers. Generated by immunoSEQ multiplex PCR, the TCRdb table keeps only in-frame clones and is missing some. The repertoire holds some 150,000 clones, with 70% to 85% as singletons. The data stem from a study of cytomegalovirus exposure and HLA in healthy donors. Study outcomes and limitations: Available immune exposure information covered CMV serostatus only. Later analysis placed DRB1 highest and HLA-C lowest in TCR association rates, which differed by HLA locus. Several of the most significant clusters appeared linked to common viral pathogens, based on a later analysis.

The V gene end was trimmed by 3 bases and the J gene end by 4 bases; junction bases not matched to a gene: 5. The CDR3 sequence is 14 residues long. From germline, CDR1 is ENHRY and CDR2 SYGVKD. This rearrangement joins TRBV10-3 to TRBJ1-2; 7 nucleotides match TRBD1. The sample was PBMCs. This TCR was sampled from a man aged 40-49 years in good health and CMV-seronegative. The CDR3 DNA follows: TGTGCCATCAGTGACACGGCAGGGGGCTATGGCTACACCTTC. It is translated as CAISDTAGGYGYTF.